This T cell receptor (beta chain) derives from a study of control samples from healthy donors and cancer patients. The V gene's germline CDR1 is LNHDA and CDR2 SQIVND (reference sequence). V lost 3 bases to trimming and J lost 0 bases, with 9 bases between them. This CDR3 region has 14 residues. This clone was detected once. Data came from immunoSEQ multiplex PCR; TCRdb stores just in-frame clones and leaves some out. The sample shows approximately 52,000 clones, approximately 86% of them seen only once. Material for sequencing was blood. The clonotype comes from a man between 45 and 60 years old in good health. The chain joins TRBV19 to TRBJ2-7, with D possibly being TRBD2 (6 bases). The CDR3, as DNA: TGTGCCAGTAGTATGTTCGGGAGCTCCTACGAGCAGTACTTC. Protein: CASSMFGSSYEQYF.